The clone carrying this T cell receptor beta chain was recorded once. Its antigen is currently unknown. This sample stems from a study of OX40 agonist ivuxolimab in advanced cancers. Study details: Patients treated during dose escalation were battling hepatocellular carcinoma, melanoma, renal cell or head and neck cancer. Three patients responded partially, comprising one with hepatocellular carcinoma and two with cutaneous melanoma. Whole-study results and caveats: Partial responders at 0.1-3.0 mg/kg showed near-lowest clonal expansion.

CDR1 and CDR2 from the germline V gene are SGHTA and FQGTGA. V shed 1 base and J 5 bases; nucleotides not matched to a gene: 7. The CDR3 sequence is 16 residues long. Profiled with immunoSEQ multiplex PCR; TCRdb holds only in-frame clones, not every one. The profile covers 25,000 to 40,000 clones, with approximately 90% appearing a single time and about 4.3% taken by the ten largest. Patients were ineligible given autoimmune disease history or systemic immunosuppression. The clonotype originates from an adult with an advanced solid tumor such as melanoma, head and neck, liver or kidney cancer. The sequencing used CD4+ or CD8+ T cells sorted from blood, collected in a trial of the OX40 agonist ivuxolimab. The chain joins TRBV7-3 to TRBJ2-1; 8 bases are a match to TRBD2. DNA for the CDR3: TGTGCCAGCAGCTTAATACTTAGCGGGGCAAACAATGAGCAGTTCTTC. Residues: CASSLILSGANNEQFF.